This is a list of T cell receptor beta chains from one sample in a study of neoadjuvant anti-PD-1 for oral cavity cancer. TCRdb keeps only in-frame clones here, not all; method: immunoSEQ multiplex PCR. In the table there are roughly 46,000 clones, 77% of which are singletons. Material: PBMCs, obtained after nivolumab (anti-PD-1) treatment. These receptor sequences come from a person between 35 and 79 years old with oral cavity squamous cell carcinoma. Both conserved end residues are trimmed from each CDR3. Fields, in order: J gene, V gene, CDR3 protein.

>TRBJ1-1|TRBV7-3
ASSLSGNTEAF
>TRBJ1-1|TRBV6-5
ASRPDRGQSTEAF
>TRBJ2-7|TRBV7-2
ASSIAGGPSALEQY
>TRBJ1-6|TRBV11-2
ASSPRNGQGKNSPLH
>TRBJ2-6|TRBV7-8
ASSPRFSGANVLT
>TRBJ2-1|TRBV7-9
ASSRDRGPLNEQF
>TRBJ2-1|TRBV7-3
ASSLTPGGPRNEQF
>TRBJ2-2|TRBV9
ASSVDPASGGAGELF
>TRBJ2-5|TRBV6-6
ASTTKAGGGETQY
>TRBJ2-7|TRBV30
AWRDRGYEQY
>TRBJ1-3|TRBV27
ASSLDPSSGNTIY
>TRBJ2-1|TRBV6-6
ASRGSGGAGNEQF
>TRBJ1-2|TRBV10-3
AIRGYGYT
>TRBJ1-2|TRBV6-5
ASSYSGGNYGYT
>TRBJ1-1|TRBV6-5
ASSYPGGAF
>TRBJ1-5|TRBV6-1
ASSARDRFDVSNQPQH
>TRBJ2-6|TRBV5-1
ASSVDRGLSGANVLT
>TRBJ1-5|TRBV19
ASRRQFNQPQH
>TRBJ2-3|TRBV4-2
ASSQASGGATDTQY
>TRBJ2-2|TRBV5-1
ASSLLRGDTGELF
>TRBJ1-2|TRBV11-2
ASSLDLGGGYT
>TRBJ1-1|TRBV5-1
ASSVAGAHTEAF
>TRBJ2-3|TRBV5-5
ASSLVAGGPVGDTQY
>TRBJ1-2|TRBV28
ASKSQGGGYT
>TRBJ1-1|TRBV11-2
ASSFGDRRDTEAF
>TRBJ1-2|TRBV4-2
ASSQDHVAYGYT
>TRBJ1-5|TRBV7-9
ASSQQGSSQPQH
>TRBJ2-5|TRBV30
AWGRLAGLQETQY
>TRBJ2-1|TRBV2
ASSEGAASYNEQF
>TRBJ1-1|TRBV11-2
ASSLVVGMNTEAF
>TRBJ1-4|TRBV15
ATSRDGFPSTGGSFETNEKLF
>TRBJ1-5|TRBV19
ASSTQSNQPQH
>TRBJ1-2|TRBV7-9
ASSFDGTAPNNYGYT
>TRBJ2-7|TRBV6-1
ASTSSGGRGEQY
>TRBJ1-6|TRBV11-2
ASSSHRGGSPLH
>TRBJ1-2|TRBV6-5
ASSYRGRGYT
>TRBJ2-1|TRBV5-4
ASSTQGSGNEQF
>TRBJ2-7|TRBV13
ASSFRPSGGDEQY
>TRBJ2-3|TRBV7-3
ASSLTRVGADTQY
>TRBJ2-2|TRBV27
ASKEDTGELF
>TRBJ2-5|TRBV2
ASSRTGTQETQY